This record concerns one T cell receptor beta chain sequence. What antigen it recognizes has not been identified. No base quality information exists; no much larger clone differs at one position. This specimen comes from a study of lymphopenia after photon versus proton radiotherapy (dated by TCRdb to about 2019). Concerning the study at large: The immunological effects of photon versus proton radiation therapy were compared in patients with gastrointestinal tumors who developed high-grade lymphopenia. The goal of the study was to describe how the two radiation modalities differ in their effects on the immune system. The cohort comprised under 25 patients with gastrointestinal tumors who received either photon or proton therapy and then developed lymphopenia.

On the study overall, not on this receptor specifically: During treatment, patients who received proton therapy stayed relatively stable, whereas patients who received photon therapy lost naive T cells and TCR diversity and gained effector/memory populations. After the lymphocyte count nadir, oligoclonal expansion, especially of CD8+ Temra cells, was observed in photon-treated repertoires, and the drop in diversity was driven by this expansion. Across the cohort, among patients who died, a greater drop in TCR diversity after the nadir was inversely correlated with overall survival time. The authors looked at the survival association only in patients who died, and they framed better survival with proton therapy as a possibility rather than a demonstrated result.

Libraries were built with the immunoSEQ multiplex PCR assay. T cell repertoires were profiled with deep sequencing of rearranged TCR beta loci together with multiparametric flow cytometry. TCRdb took over this immuneACCESS table, retaining in-frame rearrangements with V and J assigned. Such tables are incomplete; in checked studies, under half of the missing clones stem from an unresolved V gene, and the remainder is unexplained. The sample profile shows approximately 40,000 clones; about 86% of them were found once. The ten largest account for 10% of the sample. V is reduced by 4 bases and J by 2 bases, leaving a spacing of 15 bases between them. Reading from cysteine to phenylalanine, the CDR3 counts 15 amino acids. The retained sequence is limited to the CDR3, 45 bases, with the frame set at the first base. CDR1 SGHNT and CDR2 YYREEE were looked up in the germline V gene (reference sequence).

The sequence was collected from a woman between 70 and 85 years old with pancreatic cancer. Some clones in this sample may be carry-over from other donors' samples. The material sequenced was peripheral blood, taken from a patient treated with proton-based radiotherapy. The chain is encoded by TRBV5-4 joined to TRBJ1-1; no D segment can be confidently identified. This receptor has the CDR3 CASSPRARSNTEAFF. The DNA sequence is as follows: TGTGCCAGCAGCCCGAGGGCCCGATCTAACACTGAAGCTTTCTTT.